This record looks at one T cell receptor (beta chain) sequence and its context. Within 2 weeks of study entry, exposed participants had contacted a PCR-confirmed or clinician-diagnosed COVID-19 case. TCRdb keeps only in-frame clones here, not all; method: immunoSEQ multiplex PCR. The sample carries roughly 400,000 clones, approximately 91% recorded once. These data originate in a study of blood T cell repertoires in COVID-19. The CDR3 sequence is 19 residues long. Per the germline V gene, CDR1 is SGHRS and CDR2 is YFSETQ. J lost 2 bases, V lost 0 bases, and 15 bases had no gene match. The specimen sequenced was PBMCs or T cells enriched from blood (not recorded which). The V gene is TRBV5-1, the J gene TRBJ2-3; 7 positions agree with TRBD2. This receptor was taken from a woman between 40 and 50 years old who had been exposed to COVID-19. The CDR3 region is CASSLVARTGLTFTDTQYF. CDR3 sequence (DNA): TGCGCCAGCAGCTTGGTGGCCCGGACGGGACTAACATTCACAGATACGCAGTATTTT.